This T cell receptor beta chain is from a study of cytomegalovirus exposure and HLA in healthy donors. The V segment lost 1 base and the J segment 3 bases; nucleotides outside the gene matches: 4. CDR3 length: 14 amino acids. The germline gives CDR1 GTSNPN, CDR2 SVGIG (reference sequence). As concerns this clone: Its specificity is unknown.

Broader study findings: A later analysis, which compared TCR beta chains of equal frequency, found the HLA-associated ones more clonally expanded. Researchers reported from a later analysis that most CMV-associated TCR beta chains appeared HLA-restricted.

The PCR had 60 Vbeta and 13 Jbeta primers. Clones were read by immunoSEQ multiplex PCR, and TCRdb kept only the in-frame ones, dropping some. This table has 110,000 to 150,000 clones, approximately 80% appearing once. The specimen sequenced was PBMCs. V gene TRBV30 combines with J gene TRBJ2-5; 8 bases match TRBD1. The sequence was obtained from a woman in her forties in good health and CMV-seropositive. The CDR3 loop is CAWSAGGREETQYF. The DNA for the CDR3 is TGTGCCTGGAGTGCAGGGGGCCGGGAAGAGACCCAGTACTTC.